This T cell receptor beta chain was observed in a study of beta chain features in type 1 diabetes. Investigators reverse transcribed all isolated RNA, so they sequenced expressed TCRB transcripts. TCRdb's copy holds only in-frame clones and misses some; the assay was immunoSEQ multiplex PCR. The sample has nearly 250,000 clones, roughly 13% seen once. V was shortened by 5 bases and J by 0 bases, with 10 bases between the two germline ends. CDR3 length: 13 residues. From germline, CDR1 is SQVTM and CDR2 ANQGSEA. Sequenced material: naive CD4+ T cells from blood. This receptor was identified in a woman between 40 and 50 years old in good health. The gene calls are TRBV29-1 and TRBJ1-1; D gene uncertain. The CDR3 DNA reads TGCAGCGTTAGGAGGGTGATGAACACTGAAGCTTTCTTT. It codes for CSVRRVMNTEAFF.